This TCR beta chain was captured in a study of regulatory T cells in long-lasting Graves disease. Study context: Patients met the persistent Graves' disease definition after over 5 years of antithyroid drugs with positive TSH receptor antibodies.

The CDR3 covers 16 residues. The V end was cut by 3 bases, the J end by 2 bases, with 17 bases between. CDR1 and CDR2 (germline): LNHDA, SQIVND (reference sequence). As for time point: persistent/refractory GD, antithyroid drugs over 5 years with positive TRAb. RNA extracted from PBMCs served as the sequencing template. The authors built TCR beta libraries using iRepertoire HTBI primers and Arm-PCR of CDR3 regions. TCRdb redid the calling of the multiplex PCR reads with MiXCR, one entry per CDR3 protein. The table has 300,000 to 400,000 distinct CDR3 sequences, about 20% seen once; the top ten hold less than 35%. This clonotype was seen at least ten times.

This clonotype was sampled from a female donor with Graves disease. The specimen comprised peripheral blood mononuclear cells (PBMCs), sampled when the disease was refractory, from a patient treated with antithyroid drugs. The V gene is TRBV19, the J gene TRBJ2-7; D unresolved. The CDR3: CASSIFSTGPTYEQYF. CDR3 nucleotides: TGTGCCAGTAGTATTTTCTCGACGGGTCCGACCTACGAGCAGTACTTC. The full variable domain, completed using reference TRBV19 and TRBJ2-7, is DGGITQSPKYLFRKEGQNVTLSCEQNLNHDAMYWYRQDPGQGLRLIYYSQIVNDFQKGDIAEGYSVSREKKESFPLTVTSAQKNPTAFYLCASSIFSTGPTYEQYFGPGTRLTVT.